Below are 21 T cell receptor beta chains sequenced from a single sample in a study of post-analysis software for immune sequencing data. Broader study findings: Five or six TRBV segments appeared more often in patients than in controls, and TRBV5-6, TRBV5-1 and TRBV20-1 were among these.

No antigen has been assigned to these receptors. Unique molecular identifiers tagged the TCR beta cDNA libraries. Via MiXCR, TCRdb re-called the PCR reads, giving one row per CDR3 protein. This table has over 700,000 distinct CDR3 sequences, roughly 27% appearing once. Sequenced sample: blood. Source of these receptors: a girl between 5 and 17 years old with multiple sclerosis.

The J gene is TRBJ2-5, the V gene TRBV6-2 or TRBV6-3, with D perhaps TRBD2 (6 bases). Germline lookup yields CDR1 MNHEY and CDR2 SVGEGT. V was shortened by 4 bases and J by 5 bases, with 14 bases between the two germline ends. The CDR3 is made up of 14 amino acids. CDR3 sequence: CASSSRLVEETQYF. The CDR3 coding sequence is TGTGCCAGCAGTTCCCGACTAGTAGAGGAGACCCAGTACTTC.

Turning to this clonotype: At one end, the junction sequence differs from germline, possibly due to a read error. The chain recombines TRBV20-1 with TRBJ2-5; D ambiguous. The DNA matches TRBJ2-7 better at its end, which makes the J call doubtful. The germline V gene has CDR1 DFQATT and CDR2 SNEGSKA (reference sequence). The CDR3 runs to 14 residues. CDR3 protein: CSVRPGAAPYEQYF. The DNA of the CDR3 is TGCAGTGTTAGACCCGGCGCGGCCCCCTACGAGCAGTACTTC.

This chain uses TRBV20-1 with TRBJ1-1, with D possibly matching TRBD1 (6 bases). In germline, CDR1 is DFQATT, CDR2 SNEGSKA (reference sequence). The CDR3 runs 14 residues. Trimming cost V 3 bases and J 4 bases, with 15 bases left between them. The CDR3 reads CSASHGQRSTEAFF. CDR3 DNA: TGCAGTGCTAGTCACGGACAGCGATCCACTGAAGCTTTCTTT.

This sequence joins TRBV9 and TRBJ2-1; 7 bases are a match to TRBD2. Trimming took 7 bases from V and 9 from J; bases not matched to a gene: 7. From germline, CDR1 is SGDLS and CDR2 YYNGEE. The CDR3 has 12 amino acids. The CDR3 coding sequence is TGTGCCAGCGGGGGGGGGAGTCGTGAGCAGTTCTTC. This codes for CASGGGSREQFF.

This clonotype occurred a few times. The CDR3 spells CASSAKGGQGAPADTQYF. The CDR3 coding sequence is TGTGCCAGCAGCGCCAAGGGAGGACAGGGGGCGCCCGCAGATACGCAGTATTTT. The V call is TRBV9, the J call TRBJ2-3; 11 bases agree with TRBD1. Trimming cost V 3 bases and J 4 bases; bases outside gene matches: 13. Germline CDR1 is SGDLS and CDR2 is YYNGEE. The CDR3 loop spans 18 amino acids.

This clonotype was detected only a few times. This chain joins TRBV5-1 and TRBJ2-7; D perhaps matches TRBD1 (6 bases). Germline loops: CDR1 SGHRS, CDR2 YFSETQ. This CDR3 is 15 amino acids long. With 4 bases removed from V and 5 bases from J, the gap between germline ends came to 19 bases. CDR3 amino acids: CASSPVGRGVNEQYF. In DNA form, the CDR3 reads TGCGCCAGCAGCCCGGTAGGCAGGGGAGTTAACGAGCAGTACTTC.

The chain employs TRBV27 and TRBJ2-3, with 7 positions matching TRBD1. Unmatched junction bases numbered 6, after V lost 6 bases and J lost 9 bases. The CDR3 covers 12 residues. The germline V gene has CDR1 MNHEY and CDR2 SMNVEV (reference sequence). In nucleotides, the CDR3 is TGTGCCAGCAGCCTCAACAGGGGAACGCAGTATTTT. It is translated as CASSLNRGTQYF.

For this clonotype: Being one base from a much bigger clone, this may be a read error. The J gene is TRBJ2-7, the V gene TRBV29-1; 8 positions agree with TRBD1. J lost 7 bases, V lost 6 bases, and 11 bases had no gene match. The length of the CDR3 is 13 residues. Per the germline V gene, CDR1 is SQVTM and CDR2 is ANQGSEA. CDR3 protein: CSVTDRGTGEQYF. In DNA form, the CDR3 reads TGCAGCGTGACAGACAGGGGCACAGGGGAGCAGTACTTC.

This clonotype was counted only a few times. The chain employs TRBV4-2 and TRBJ2-1, with 12 bases lining up with TRBD2. After removal of 4 bases from V and 9 bases from J, the junction contained 13 bases not matched to a gene. Germline CDR1 LGHNA, CDR2 YNFKEQ. There are 17 residues in the CDR3. Here the CDR3 DNA reads TGTGCCAGCAGCCTTGGGGCTAGCGGGGGGGCCATGGGTGAGCAGTTCTTC. Translated, it gives CASSLGASGGAMGEQFF.

Ten or more counts support this clonotype. The chain employs TRBV4-1 and TRBJ2-3; 7 bases agree with TRBD2. Trimming at V came to 4 bases and at J to 3 bases, leaving 4 bases not matched to a gene. From germline, CDR1 is MGHRA and CDR2 YSYEKL. CDR3 length equals 14 residues. Here the CDR3 reads CASSRELATDTQYF. CDR3 nucleotide sequence: TGCGCCAGCAGCCGAGAACTAGCGACAGATACGCAGTATTTT.

This clonotype was recorded many times. The J gene is TRBJ1-2, the V gene TRBV12-3 or TRBV12-4; possible D gene TRBD1, 5 bases. The CDR3 runs 13 residues. The V and J ends lost 8 bases and 4 bases respectively, with 14 bases between them. For the CDR3, the DNA is TGTGCCAGCTCTTCGGGACGGACCTATGGCTACACCTTC. Protein: CASSSGRTYGYTF.

The J gene is TRBJ2-7, the V gene TRBV29-1; D gene unclear. The CDR3 is 14 amino acids. Trimming removed 2 bases at V and 3 bases at J, with 14 bases between. Germline V lookup: CDR1 SQVTM, CDR2 ANQGSEA. As DNA, the CDR3 is TGCAGCGTTGAATCGGCATCTAAGGGCTACGAGCAGTACTTC. This codes for CSVESASKGYEQYF.

This clonotype was counted only a few times. V is TRBV11-2 and J is TRBJ1-2, with a tentative D call TRBD1 (5 bases). With 5 bases removed from V and 4 bases from J, the gap between germline ends came to 14 bases. Looked up from germline, CDR1 is SGHAT and CDR2 is FQNNGV. The CDR3 runs 14 residues. The CDR3 DNA reads TGTGCCAGCAGCCTTGGGGGAGACGGCTATGGCTACACCTTC. Amino acid sequence: CASSLGGDGYGYTF. Full variable domain (rest looked up from reference TRBV11-2 and TRBJ1-2): EAGVAQSPRYKIIEKRQSVAFWCNPISGHATLYWYQQILGQGPKLLIQFQNNGVVDDSQLPKDRFSAERLKGVDSTLKIQPAKLEDSAVYLCASSLGGDGYGYTFGSGTRLTVV.

This clonotype was observed a handful of times. The CDR3: CASSFQVREDEQYF. For the CDR3, the DNA is TGTGCCAGCAGTTTCCAAGTCAGGGAGGACGAGCAGTACTTC. This chain joins TRBV6-6 and TRBJ2-7, with D perhaps TRBD2 (6 bases). The V gene's germline CDR1 is MNHNY and CDR2 SVGAGI (reference sequence). Trimming stripped 4 bases from V and 5 bases from J, with 15 bases between. The CDR3 loop spans 14 amino acids.

As DNA, the CDR3 is TGTGCCAGCAGCCTAAGCGGGGGGGCGTGGAATGAGCAGTTCTTC. As protein: CASSLSGGAWNEQFF. The rearrangement joins TRBV3-1 to TRBJ2-1; 10 bases map to TRBD2. CDR3 length equals 15 residues. The germline CDR1 and CDR2 sequences are LGHDT and YNNKEL (reference sequence). J lost 7 bases, V lost 4 bases, and 7 bases had no gene match.

To note about this clonotype: At one end, the junction sequence differs from germline, possibly due to a read error. In nucleotides, the CDR3 is TGTGCCAACAGCCAAACGGACCGGGCATACGAGCAGTACTTC. The encoded protein is CANSQTDRAYEQYF. The chain links TRBV9 to TRBJ2-7; D not resolved. CDR3 size: 14 residues. Germline V CDR1 and CDR2: SGDLS, YYNGEE.

This rearrangement joins TRBV18 to TRBJ2-7; 7 bases line up with TRBD2. J gave up 0 bases and V 6 bases, and 14 bases lay outside the gene matches. CDR1 is KGHSH, CDR2 LQKENI, per germline. This CDR3 contains 17 residues. The CDR3 DNA reads TGTGCCAGCTCCCGTAGCCCTACTAGCGCCGTCTCCTACGAGCAGTACTTC. Translating it yields CASSRSPTSAVSYEQYF.

CDR3 loop: CATSGTSNNEQFF. The CDR3 coding sequence is TGTGCCACCAGCGGGACTAGTAACAATGAGCAGTTCTTC. This chain joins TRBV15 and TRBJ2-1; 8 nucleotides line up with TRBD2. The V gene end was trimmed by 5 bases and the J gene end by 5 bases; junction bases not matched to a gene: 2. The germline V gene encodes CDR1 LNHNV and CDR2 YYDKDF (reference sequence). This CDR3 comprises 13 residues.

This clonotype was counted many times. The chain combines TRBV6-5 with TRBJ1-2; no definite D call. Deletions cut 2 bases from V and 2 bases from J, with 6 bases between. The length of the CDR3 is 13 residues. Germline V gene sequence: CDR1 MNHEY, CDR2 SVGAGI. CDR3 amino acids: CASSYQANYGYTF. CDR3 nucleotides: TGTGCCAGCAGTTACCAGGCAAACTATGGCTACACCTTC.

This clonotype was detected a few times. A much larger clonotype is one base distant, so this may be a read error. The genes are TRBV7-2 and TRBJ2-7; no clear D. The germline V gene encodes CDR1 SGHTA and CDR2 FQGNSA. V lost 5 bases and J 0 bases, leaving 5 bases between the germline ends. This CDR3 is 12 amino acids long. This CDR3 is CASSPHSYEQYF. CDR3 DNA: TGTGCCAGCAGCCCCCACTCCTACGAGCAGTACTTC.

This clonotype was observed a handful of times. The gene calls are TRBV7-2 and TRBJ2-1, with 8 positions matching TRBD2. With V trimmed by 3 bases and J by 1 base, 2 bases remained unmatched. CDR3 length equals 15 residues. The germline gives CDR1 SGHTA, CDR2 FQGNSA. Here the CDR3 DNA reads TGTGCCAGCAGCTTTAGCGGGGCTTCCTACAATGAGCAGTTCTTC. This sequence encodes CASSFSGASYNEQFF.